This is a list of T cell receptor beta chains from one sample in a study of T-cell reconstitution after alpha-beta-depleted transplantation in children. TCRdb recomputed calls from the PCR reads with MiXCR, one row per CDR3 protein. Of about 480,000 distinct CDR3 sequences in the sample, about an eighth were seen once. This material consisted of PBMCs from the stem cell graft donor, taken from the stem cell graft. Receptors were obtained from a human donor who donated a stem cell graft to a child with combined immunodeficiency. Each CDR3 is given with its conserved first and last residue. A D gene is named only where the DNA matches it firmly. Rows give clone size only sometimes, using once, few, many, or a class for an expanded clone.

d_gene	abundance	v_gene	len	j_gene	CDR3aa	CDR3nt
TRBD2	few	TRBV7-8	15	TRBJ2-5	CASSLRAGVTETQYF	TGTGCCAGCAGCCTAAGGGCGGGGGTTACAGAGACCCAGTACTTC
-	-	TRBV4-3	14	TRBJ1-1	CASSQEAGEPEAFF	TGCGCCAGCAGCCAAGAAGCAGGGGAGCCTGAAGCTTTCTTT
TRBD1	many	TRBV24-1	15	TRBJ2-5	CATSDPDRLQETQYF	TGTGCCACCAGTGACCCGGACAGGCTCCAAGAGACCCAGTACTTC
TRBD1	-	TRBV20-1	13	TRBJ1-5	CSATSGGHQPQHF	TGCAGTGCTACCTCAGGGGGTCATCAGCCCCAGCATTTT
TRBD1	many	TRBV27	15	TRBJ2-3	CASSSTGVDTDTQYF	TGTGCCAGCAGTTCAACAGGGGTTGACACAGATACGCAGTATTTT
-	few	TRBV6-2/TRBV6-3	16	TRBJ1-2	CASSSHPDRSSYGYTF	TGTGCCAGCAGCTCCCACCCGGACCGCTCCAGCTATGGCTACACCTTC
-	-	TRBV20-1	12	TRBJ2-4	CSANSRKDIQYF	TGCAGTGCCAATTCCCGTAAGGACATTCAGTACTTC
-	-	TRBV29-1	12	TRBJ2-4	CSVRQLKNIQYF	TGCAGCGTTAGACAGCTTAAAAACATTCAGTACTTC
-	few	TRBV9	12	TRBJ2-1	CASSVGGSEQFF	TGTGCCAGCAGCGTAGGGGGAAGTGAGCAGTTCTTC
-	many	TRBV10-3	13	TRBJ2-1	CAIGTGRDNEQFF	TGTGCCATCGGGACGGGAAGGGACAATGAGCAGTTCTTC
TRBD1	few	TRBV25-1	14	TRBJ2-2	CASRDRGISGELFF	TGTGCCAGCAGGGACAGGGGTATCTCCGGGGAGCTGTTTTTT
-	many	TRBV12-3/TRBV12-4	13	TRBJ2-4	CASSSIGGGIQYF	TGTGCCAGCAGTTCGATAGGGGGAGGCATTCAGTACTTC
-	-	TRBV15	14	TRBJ1-6	CATSRSPINSPLHF	TGTGCCACCAGCAGAAGTCCTATCAATTCACCCCTCCACTTT
-	few	TRBV24-1	14	TRBJ2-7	CATSDSRGSYEQYF	TGTGCCACCAGTGACTCCAGGGGCTCCTACGAGCAGTACTTC
TRBD2	-	TRBV6-4	15	TRBJ2-3	CASSQGTSGEDTQYF	TGTGCCAGCAGCCAGGGGACTAGCGGGGAAGATACGCAGTATTTT
TRBD2	few	TRBV28	14	TRBJ2-5	CASKTSGGRETQYF	TGTGCCAGCAAAACTAGCGGGGGGCGAGAGACCCAGTACTTC
TRBD2	many	TRBV20-1	14	TRBJ2-3	CSARDGLVTDTQYF	TGCAGTGCTAGAGACGGACTAGTTACAGATACGCAGTATTTT
-	-	TRBV7-2	13	TRBJ2-3	CASSLFGSDTQYF	TGTGCCAGCAGCCTTTTCGGGTCAGATACGCAGTATTTT
TRBD2	few	TRBV20-1	13	TRBJ2-3	CSAHSGRADTQYF	TGCAGTGCCCATAGCGGGAGAGCAGATACGCAGTATTTT
-	few	TRBV20-1	15	TRBJ2-3	CSASGVRISTDTQYF	TGCAGTGCTTCGGGAGTTCGGATAAGCACAGATACGCAGTATTTT
-	few	TRBV30	14	TRBJ1-1	CAWRVGNEDTEAFF	TGTGCCTGGAGAGTAGGGAATGAGGACACTGAAGCTTTCTTT
-	few	TRBV12-3/TRBV12-4	14	TRBJ2-2	CASSLRQLVGELFF	TGTGCCAGCAGTTTACGACAGCTTGTGGGGGAGCTGTTTTTT
-	-	TRBV2	13	TRBJ2-7	CASSEGRYYEQYF	TGTGCCAGCAGTGAGGGACGGTACTACGAGCAGTACTTC
-	few	TRBV12-3/TRBV12-4	13	TRBJ1-4	CASSFRSGEKLFF	TGTGCCAGCAGTTTTCGATCGGGGGAAAAACTGTTTTTT
-	-	TRBV2	12	TRBJ1-2	CASREVGDGYTF	TGTGCCAGCAGAGAAGTGGGGGATGGCTACACCTTC
-	-	TRBV5-1	17	TRBJ2-1	CASSLGAGRSSYNEQFF	TGCGCCAGCAGCTTGGGGGCGGGGCGGAGCTCCTACAATGAGCAGTTCTTC
-	many	TRBV20-1	11	TRBJ2-1	CSARLVDEQFF	TGCAGTGCACGACTAGTGGATGAGCAGTTCTTC
TRBD1	-	TRBV3-1	15	TRBJ2-7	CASSLQQGVIDEQYF	TGTGCCAGCAGCTTACAACAGGGGGTTATCGACGAGCAGTACTTC
-	few	TRBV30	16	TRBJ2-3	CAWSVAEGGGTDTQYF	TGTGCCTGGAGTGTCGCCGAGGGTGGGGGCACAGATACGCAGTATTTT
TRBD2	few	TRBV5-1	17	TRBJ2-3	CASSLTGGPSNTDTQYF	TGCGCCAGCAGCTTGACGGGGGGGCCTTCTAACACAGATACGCAGTATTTT
TRBD1	few	TRBV10-3	13	TRBJ2-7	CAISRTGSDEQYF	TGTGCCATCAGTAGGACAGGGTCTGACGAGCAGTACTTC
TRBD2	many	TRBV10-3	14	TRBJ2-3	CAISPGTNTDTQYF	TGTGCCATCAGCCCCGGGACTAACACAGATACGCAGTATTTT
TRBD1	-	TRBV5-5	16	TRBJ2-5	CASSLAPQGYQETQYF	TGTGCCAGCAGCTTGGCCCCACAGGGGTACCAAGAGACCCAGTACTTC
-	many	TRBV5-1	13	TRBJ2-1	CASSLNHPDEQFF	TGCGCCAGCAGCTTAAACCATCCGGATGAGCAGTTCTTC
-	few	TRBV7-9	17	TRBJ1-3	CASSLRTQTHSGNTIYF	TGTGCCAGCAGCTTAAGGACCCAGACCCACTCTGGAAACACCATATATTTT
-	many	TRBV11-2	16	TRBJ1-2	CASSLEGSGKVYGYTF	TGTGCCAGCAGCTTAGAGGGGTCAGGGAAAGTCTATGGCTACACCTTC
-	many	TRBV5-1	13	TRBJ2-7	CASSQDYSGEQYF	TGCGCCAGCAGCCAGGACTACTCTGGGGAGCAGTACTTC
-	-	TRBV20-1	14	TRBJ2-1	CSASIMSSGNEQFF	TGCAGTGCTAGTATTATGTCTTCCGGCAATGAGCAGTTCTTC
-	-	TRBV5-4	15	TRBJ2-3	CAFSLAAEATDTQYF	TGTGCCTTCAGCTTGGCCGCGGAAGCCACAGATACGCAGTATTTT
-	many	TRBV29-1	11	TRBJ2-3	CSAGLVDTQYF	TGCAGCGCCGGACTGGTGGATACGCAGTATTTT
TRBD1	many	TRBV9	14	TRBJ2-7	CASSARTGSYEQYF	TGTGCCAGCAGCGCGAGGACAGGGTCCTACGAGCAGTACTTC
TRBD2	-	TRBV11-3	15	TRBJ2-1	CASSSRGSGRNEQFF	TGTGCCAGCAGTTCCCGGGGTAGCGGGAGGAATGAGCAGTTCTTC
-	-	TRBV9	15	TRBJ2-1	CASSGLQSGDNEQFF	TGTGCCAGCAGCGGACTACAGTCAGGGGACAATGAGCAGTTCTTC
-	-	TRBV7-9	14	TRBJ1-6	CASSNRTVGSPLHF	TGTGCCAGCAGCAATAGGACAGTTGGCTCACCCCTCCACTTT
-	once	TRBV12-5	13	TRBJ2-1	CASGLDSYNEQFF	TGTGCTAGTGGTTTAGACTCCTACAATGAGCAGTTCTTC
-	few	TRBV9	14	TRBJ2-2	CASSVVTSTGELFF	TGTGCCAGCAGCGTAGTAACCTCCACCGGGGAGCTGTTTTTT
-	-	TRBV6-5	15	TRBJ2-3	CASSYLAGNTDTQYF	TGTGCCAGCAGTTACTTGGCGGGGAACACAGATACGCAGTATTTT
-	-	TRBV7-9	14	TRBJ1-2	CASSLGGLNYGYTF	TGTGCCAGCAGCTTAGGGGGTTTGAACTATGGCTACACCTTC
-	-	TRBV12-3/TRBV12-4	15	TRBJ1-3	CASRVRGSSGNTIYF	TGTGCCAGCAGGGTGAGAGGTAGCTCTGGAAACACCATATATTTT
TRBD2	-	TRBV12-3/TRBV12-4	15	TRBJ2-7	CASSRWTSGPYEQYF	TGTGCCAGCAGCCGATGGACTAGCGGCCCCTACGAGCAGTACTTC
TRBD2	few	TRBV20-1	19	TRBJ2-5	CSARDFRLAGGPSDETQYF	TGCAGTGCTAGAGATTTTCGACTAGCGGGGGGGCCAAGTGATGAGACCCAGTACTTC
TRBD2	-	TRBV27	14	TRBJ2-1	CASRRLAGVNEQFF	TGTGCCAGCAGACGACTAGCGGGAGTCAATGAGCAGTTCTTC
-	many	TRBV21-1	13	TRBJ2-1	CASSKVPGHEQFF	TGTGCCAGCAGCAAAGTACCGGGCCATGAGCAGTTCTTC
-	few	TRBV6-5	12	TRBJ2-1	CASSRTANEQFF	TGTGCCAGCAGCCGGACAGCTAATGAGCAGTTCTTC